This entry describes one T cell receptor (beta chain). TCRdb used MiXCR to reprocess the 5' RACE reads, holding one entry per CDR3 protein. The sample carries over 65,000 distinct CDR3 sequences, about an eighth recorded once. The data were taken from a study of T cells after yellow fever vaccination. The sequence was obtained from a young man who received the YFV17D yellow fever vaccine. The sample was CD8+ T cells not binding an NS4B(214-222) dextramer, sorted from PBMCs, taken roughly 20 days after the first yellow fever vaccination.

CDR3 residues: CSARGPLVDTGELFF. CDR3 coding DNA: TGCAGTGCTAGGGGGCCCCTAGTGGATACCGGGGAGCTGTTTTTT. The chain couples TRBV20-1 to TRBJ2-2; perhaps TRBD1 as D (5 bases). The CDR3 sequence is 15 residues long. The germline V gene encodes CDR1 DFQATT and CDR2 SNEGSKA (reference sequence). V dropped 3 bases and J dropped 5 bases, with 16 bases sitting between them.